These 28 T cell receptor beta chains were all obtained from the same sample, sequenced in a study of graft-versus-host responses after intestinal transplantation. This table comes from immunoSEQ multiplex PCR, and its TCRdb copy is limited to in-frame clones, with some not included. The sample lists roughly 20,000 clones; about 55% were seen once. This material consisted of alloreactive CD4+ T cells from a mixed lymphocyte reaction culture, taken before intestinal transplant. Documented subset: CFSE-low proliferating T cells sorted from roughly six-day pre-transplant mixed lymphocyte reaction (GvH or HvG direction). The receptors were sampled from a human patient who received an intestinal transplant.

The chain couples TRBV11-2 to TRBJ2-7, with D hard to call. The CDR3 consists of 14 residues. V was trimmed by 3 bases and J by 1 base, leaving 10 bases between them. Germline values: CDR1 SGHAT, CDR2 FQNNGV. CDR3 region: CASSFPPQSYEQYF. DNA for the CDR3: TGTGCCAGCAGCTTCCCCCCACAGTCCTACGAGCAGTACTTC.

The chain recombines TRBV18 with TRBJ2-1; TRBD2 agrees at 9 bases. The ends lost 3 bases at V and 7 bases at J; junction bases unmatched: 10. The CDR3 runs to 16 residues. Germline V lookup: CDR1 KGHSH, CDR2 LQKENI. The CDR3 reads CASSPFSSGRVNEQFF. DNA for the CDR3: TGTGCCAGCTCACCTTTTAGTAGCGGGAGAGTAAATGAGCAGTTCTTC.

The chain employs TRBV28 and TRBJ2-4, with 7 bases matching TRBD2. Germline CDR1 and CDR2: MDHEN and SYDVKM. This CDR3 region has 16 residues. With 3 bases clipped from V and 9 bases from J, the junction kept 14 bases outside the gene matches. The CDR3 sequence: CASSLWGGSGEGIQYF. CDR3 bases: TGTGCCAGCAGTTTGTGGGGGGGAAGTGGCGAAGGCATTCAGTACTTC.

DNA for the CDR3: TGTGCCATCCAGTCTGAGGGCAATCAGCCCCAGCATTTT. It specifies CAIQSEGNQPQHF. This rearrangement joins TRBV10-3 to TRBJ1-5, with unresolved D. Germline loops: CDR1 ENHRY, CDR2 SYGVKD. The CDR3 covers 13 residues. V lost 8 bases and J lost 2, with 10 bases in between.

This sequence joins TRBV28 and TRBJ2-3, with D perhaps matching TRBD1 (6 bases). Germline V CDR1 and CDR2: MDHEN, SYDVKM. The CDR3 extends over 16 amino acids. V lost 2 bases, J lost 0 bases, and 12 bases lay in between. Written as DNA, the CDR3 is TGTGCCAGCAGTTTAGTGTCAGGGGTTAGCACAGATACGCAGTATTTT. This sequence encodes CASSLVSGVSTDTQYF.

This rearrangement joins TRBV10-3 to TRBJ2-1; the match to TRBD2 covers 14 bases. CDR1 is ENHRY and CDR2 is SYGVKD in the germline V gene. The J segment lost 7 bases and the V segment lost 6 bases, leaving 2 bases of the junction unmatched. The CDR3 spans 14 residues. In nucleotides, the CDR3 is TGTGCCATCAGGGGACTAGCGGGAGTTAATGAGCAGTTCTTC. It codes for CAIRGLAGVNEQFF.

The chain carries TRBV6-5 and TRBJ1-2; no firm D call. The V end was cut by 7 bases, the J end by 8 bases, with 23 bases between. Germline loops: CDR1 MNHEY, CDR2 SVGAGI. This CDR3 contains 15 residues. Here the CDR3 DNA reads TGTGCCAGCAAACCACTTGGCGGCATACGCCGCGGCTACACCTTC. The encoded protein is CASKPLGGIRRGYTF.

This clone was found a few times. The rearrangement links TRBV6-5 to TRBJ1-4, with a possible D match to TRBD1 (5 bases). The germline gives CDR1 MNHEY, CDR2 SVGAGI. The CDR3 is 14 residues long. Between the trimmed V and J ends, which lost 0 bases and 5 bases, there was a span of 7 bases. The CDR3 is CASSYSGANEKLFF. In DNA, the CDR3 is TGTGCCAGCAGTTACTCAGGGGCCAATGAAAAACTGTTTTTT.

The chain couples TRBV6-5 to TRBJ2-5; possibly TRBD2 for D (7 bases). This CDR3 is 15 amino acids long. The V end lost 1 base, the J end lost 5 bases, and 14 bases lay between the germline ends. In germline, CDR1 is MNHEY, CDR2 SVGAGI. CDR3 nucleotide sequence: TGTGCCAGCAGTTACTTAGGGGGGGCCGGGGAGACCCAGTACTTC. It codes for CASSYLGGAGETQYF.

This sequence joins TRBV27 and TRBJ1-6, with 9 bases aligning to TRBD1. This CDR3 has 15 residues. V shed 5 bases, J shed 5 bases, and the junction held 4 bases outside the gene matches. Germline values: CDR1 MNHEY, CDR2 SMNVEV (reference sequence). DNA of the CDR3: TGTGCCAGCAGTCCCCGGACAGGGGATAATTCACCCCTCCACTTT. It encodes CASSPRTGDNSPLHF.

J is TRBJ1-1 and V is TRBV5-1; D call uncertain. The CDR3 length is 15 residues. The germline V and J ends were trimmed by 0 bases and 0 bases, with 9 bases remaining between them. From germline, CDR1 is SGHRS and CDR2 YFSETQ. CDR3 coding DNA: TGCGCCAGCAGCTTGGCCGGGTTCATGAACACTGAAGCTTTCTTT. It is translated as CASSLAGFMNTEAFF.

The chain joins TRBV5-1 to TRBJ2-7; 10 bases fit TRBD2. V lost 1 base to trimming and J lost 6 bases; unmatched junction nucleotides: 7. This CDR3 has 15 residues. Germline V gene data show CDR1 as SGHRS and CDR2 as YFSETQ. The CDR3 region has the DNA TGCGCCAGCAGCTTGACTAGCGGGATAATACGCGAGCAGTACTTC. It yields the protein CASSLTSGIIREQYF.

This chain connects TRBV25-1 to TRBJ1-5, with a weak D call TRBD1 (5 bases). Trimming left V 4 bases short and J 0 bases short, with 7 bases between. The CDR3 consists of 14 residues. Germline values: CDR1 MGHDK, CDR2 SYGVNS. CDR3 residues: CASSAGLSNQPQHF. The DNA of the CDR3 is TGTGCCAGCAGTGCGGGACTTAGCAATCAGCCCCAGCATTTT.

For the CDR3, the DNA is TGTGCCAGCAGCTTATTGCGGGGTACTACTGAAGCTTTCTTT. Translation gives CASSLLRGTTEAFF. The gene calls are TRBV11-2 and TRBJ1-1; D ambiguous. The germline V gene encodes CDR1 SGHAT and CDR2 FQNNGV. The V end was cut by 2 bases, the J end by 5 bases, with 12 bases between. CDR3 length: 14 amino acids.

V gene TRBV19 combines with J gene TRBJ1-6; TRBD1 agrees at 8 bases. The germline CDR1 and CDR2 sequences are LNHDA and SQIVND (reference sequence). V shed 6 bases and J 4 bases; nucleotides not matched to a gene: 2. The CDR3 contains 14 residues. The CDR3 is CASRDREYNSPLHF. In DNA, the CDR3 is TGTGCCAGTAGGGACAGGGAATATAATTCACCCCTCCACTTT. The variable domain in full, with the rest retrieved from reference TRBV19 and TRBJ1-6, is DGGITQSPKYLFRKEGQNVTLSCEQNLNHDAMYWYRQDPGQGLRLIYYSQIVNDFQKGDIAEGYSVSREKKESFPLTVTSAQKNPTAFYLCASRDREYNSPLHFGNGTRLTVT.

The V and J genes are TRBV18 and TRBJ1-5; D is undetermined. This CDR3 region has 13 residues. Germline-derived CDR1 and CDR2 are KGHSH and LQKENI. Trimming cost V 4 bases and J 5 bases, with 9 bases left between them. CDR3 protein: CASSQGRDQPQHF. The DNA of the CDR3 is TGTGCCAGCTCACAAGGGCGGGATCAGCCCCAGCATTTT.

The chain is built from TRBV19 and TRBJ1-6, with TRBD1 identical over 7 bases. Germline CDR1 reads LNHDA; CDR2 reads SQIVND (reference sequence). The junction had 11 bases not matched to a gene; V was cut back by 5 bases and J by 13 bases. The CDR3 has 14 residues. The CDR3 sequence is CASSGGQAVNPLHF. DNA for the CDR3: TGTGCCAGTAGTGGCGGACAGGCAGTCAACCCCCTCCACTTT.

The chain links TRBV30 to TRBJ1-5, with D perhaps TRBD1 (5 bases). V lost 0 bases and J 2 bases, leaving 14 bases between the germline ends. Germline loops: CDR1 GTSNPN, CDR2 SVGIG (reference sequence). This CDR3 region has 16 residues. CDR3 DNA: TGTGCCTGGAGTGTATCGGCCAGGGCTGGCAATCAGCCCCAGCATTTT. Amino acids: CAWSVSARAGNQPQHF.

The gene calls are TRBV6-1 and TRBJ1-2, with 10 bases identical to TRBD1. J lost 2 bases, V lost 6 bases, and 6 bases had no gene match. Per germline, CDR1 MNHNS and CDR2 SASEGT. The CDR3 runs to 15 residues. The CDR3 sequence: CASSADRGRNYGYTF. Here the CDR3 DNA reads TGTGCCAGCAGCGCGGACAGGGGGAGGAACTATGGCTACACCTTC.

CDR3 region: CASSGAVSNSPLHF. The CDR3 DNA follows: TGTGCCAGCAGTGGGGCGGTTTCAAATTCACCCCTCCACTTT. The gene calls are TRBV6-5 and TRBJ1-6, with D perhaps TRBD1 (5 bases). The CDR3 spans 14 residues. Germline CDR1 and CDR2: MNHEY and SVGAGI. Trimming removed 5 bases at V and 7 bases at J, with 12 bases between.

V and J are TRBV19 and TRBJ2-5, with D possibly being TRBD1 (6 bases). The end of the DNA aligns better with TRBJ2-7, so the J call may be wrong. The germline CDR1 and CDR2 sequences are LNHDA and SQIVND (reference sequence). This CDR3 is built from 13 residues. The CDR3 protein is CASSGQGPSEQYF. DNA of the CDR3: TGTGCCAGTAGTGGGCAGGGGCCCAGCGAGCAGTACTTC.

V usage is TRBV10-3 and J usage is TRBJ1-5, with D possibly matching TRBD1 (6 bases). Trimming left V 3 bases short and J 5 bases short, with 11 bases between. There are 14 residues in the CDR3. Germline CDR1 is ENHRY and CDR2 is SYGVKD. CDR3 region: CAISDLGADQPQHF. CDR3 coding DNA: TGTGCCATCAGTGATCTGGGGGCGGATCAGCCCCAGCATTTT.

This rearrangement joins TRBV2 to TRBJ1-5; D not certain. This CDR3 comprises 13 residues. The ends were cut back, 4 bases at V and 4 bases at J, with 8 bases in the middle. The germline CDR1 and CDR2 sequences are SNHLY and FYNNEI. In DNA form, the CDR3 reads TGTGCCAGCAGTGTGGGCGAAAATCAGCCCCAGCATTTT. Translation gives CASSVGENQPQHF.

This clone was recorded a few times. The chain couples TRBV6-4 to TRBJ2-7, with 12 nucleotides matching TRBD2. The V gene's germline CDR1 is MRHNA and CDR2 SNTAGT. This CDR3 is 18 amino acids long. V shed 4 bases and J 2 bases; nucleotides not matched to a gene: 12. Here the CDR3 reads CASSAPSGRADTTYEQYF. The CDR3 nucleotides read TGTGCCAGCAGTGCCCCTAGCGGGAGGGCCGATACGACCTACGAGCAGTACTTC.

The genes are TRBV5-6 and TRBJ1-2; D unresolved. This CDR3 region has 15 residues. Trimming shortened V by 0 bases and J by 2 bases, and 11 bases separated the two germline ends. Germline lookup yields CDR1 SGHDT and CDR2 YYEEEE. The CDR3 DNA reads TGTGCCAGCAGCTTGGCGTGGCAAACCAACTATGGCTACACCTTC. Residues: CASSLAWQTNYGYTF.

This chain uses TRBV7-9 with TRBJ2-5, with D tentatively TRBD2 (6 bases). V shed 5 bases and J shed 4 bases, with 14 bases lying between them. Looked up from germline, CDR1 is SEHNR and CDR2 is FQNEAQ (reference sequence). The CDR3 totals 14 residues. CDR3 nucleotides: TGTGCCAGCAGCACCGCTAGCGAGCTAGAGACCCAGTACTTC. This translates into CASSTASELETQYF.

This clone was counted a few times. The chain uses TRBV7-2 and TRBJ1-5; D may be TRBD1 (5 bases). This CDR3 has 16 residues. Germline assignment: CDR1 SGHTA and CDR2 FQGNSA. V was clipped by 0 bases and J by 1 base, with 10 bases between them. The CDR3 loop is CASSLAGAGSNQPQHF. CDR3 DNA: TGTGCCAGCAGCTTAGCTGGGGCTGGGAGCAATCAGCCCCAGCATTTT.

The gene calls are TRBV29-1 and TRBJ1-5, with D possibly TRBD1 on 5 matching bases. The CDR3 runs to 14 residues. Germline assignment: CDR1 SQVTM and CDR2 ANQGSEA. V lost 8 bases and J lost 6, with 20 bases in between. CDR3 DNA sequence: TGCAGCCCCCCCCTGGGGCAGGGTCGTCAGCCCCAGCATTTT. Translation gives CSPPLGQGRQPQHF.